This T cell receptor beta chain was found in a study of regulatory T cells in long-lasting Graves disease. Study-level information: Over 5 years of antithyroid drugs plus positive TSH receptor antibodies defined persistent Graves' disease.

Trimming left V 7 bases short and J 4 bases short, with 16 bases between. The CDR3 length is 14 residues. The germline V gene has CDR1 SNHLY and CDR2 FYNNEI. HTBI primers from iRepertoire and Arm-PCR of CDR3 regions yielded the TCR beta libraries. TCRdb redid the calling of the multiplex PCR reads with MiXCR, one entry per CDR3 protein. The top ten hold around 40% of the sample, which has 500,000 to 700,000 distinct CDR3 sequences, roughly 30% seen once. As for time point: persistent/refractory GD, antithyroid drugs over 5 years with positive TRAb. The TCR library was made from RNA that had been extracted from PBMCs in TRIzol. EDTA tubes held about 9.7 milliliters of peripheral blood from each patient.

The receptor comes from a female donor with Graves disease. The sample was peripheral blood mononuclear cells (PBMCs), taken when the disease was refractory, from a patient treated with antithyroid drugs. This chain links TRBV2 with TRBJ1-1; no definite D call. For the CDR3, the DNA is TGTGCCAGCATTGGTGACCCGGCGGGCACTGAAGCTTTCTTT. Its translation is CASIGDPAGTEAFF.